One and the same sample provided the 26 T cell receptor beta chains below, sequenced in a study of radiation and T cells in renal cell carcinoma. Stated time point: baseline pretreatment blood. Treatment reported: 15 Gy SBRT to primary tumor, nephrectomy 4 weeks later. Here immunoSEQ multiplex PCR was the method, and the copy in TCRdb shows in-frame clones only, minus some. The sample includes about 130,000 clones, about 88% of them seen just once. This material consisted of blood, taken from a patient whose treatment included radiotherapy and nephrectomy. These receptors were obtained from a woman aged 45 to 65 with renal cell carcinoma.

The chain combines TRBV4-2 with TRBJ1-2, with D hard to call. Germline lookup yields CDR1 LGHNA and CDR2 YNFKEQ. This CDR3 contains 15 residues. Trimming pared 2 bases from V and 0 bases from J, leaving 10 bases between. CDR3 region: CASSQRADSNYGYTF. The DNA for the CDR3 is TGTGCCAGCAGCCAAAGGGCAGACTCTAACTATGGCTACACCTTC.

This clone came up a few times. Given the absence of the conserved phenylalanine or tryptophan at the CDR3 end, a read error is likely. The DNA is omitted, as the CDR3 cannot be located on it reliably, and the CDR3 follows TCRdb's listing. CDR3 sequence reads: CASRVNAL. The V call is TRBV6-4, the J call TRBJ1-4. Germline CDR1 reads MRHNA; CDR2 reads SNTAGT. The CDR3 has 8 amino acids, counting both end residues.

J is TRBJ1-2 and V is TRBV30, with unresolved D. There are 11 residues in the CDR3. Germline lookup yields CDR1 GTSNPN and CDR2 SVGIG (reference sequence). CDR3 sequence: CAAQEVNGYTF. The CDR3 DNA sequence: TGTGCTGCGCAGGAGGTGAATGGCTACACCTTC.

This chain connects TRBV14 to TRBJ2-3; D perhaps matches TRBD2 (5 bases). Germline V CDR1 and CDR2: SGHDN, FVKESK. This CDR3 spans 16 amino acids. V lost 0 bases to trimming and J lost 5 bases, with 15 bases between them. The CDR3 here is CASSQDLGVVRDTQYF. The CDR3 DNA follows: TGTGCCAGCAGCCAAGATCTCGGGGTTGTCAGAGATACGCAGTATTTT.

The chain uses TRBV5-4 and TRBJ1-1; TRBD1 agrees at 9 bases. The germline V gene encodes CDR1 SGHNT and CDR2 YYREEE (reference sequence). V was pared by 4 bases and J by 0 bases, with 4 bases of the junction left unmatched. The CDR3 loop spans 15 amino acids. The CDR3 sequence: CASSTGQGMNTEAFF. In nucleotides, the CDR3 is TGTGCCAGCAGCACCGGACAGGGGATGAACACTGAAGCTTTCTTT.

The V gene is TRBV5-1, the J gene TRBJ1-3; D not resolved. V lost 0 bases and J 2 bases, leaving 6 bases between the germline ends. Per germline, CDR1 SGHRS and CDR2 YFSETQ. The CDR3 is made up of 14 amino acids. DNA of the CDR3: TGCGCCAGCAGCTTGGGAGTAACTGGAAACACCATATATTTT. Its translation is CASSLGVTGNTIYF.

This chain joins TRBV18 and TRBJ2-1, with 9 positions matching TRBD1. This CDR3 spans 16 amino acids. The germline gives CDR1 KGHSH, CDR2 LQKENI. With V trimmed by 4 bases and J by 9 bases, 13 bases remained unmatched. The CDR3 is CASSQRTGGEWSEQFF. For the CDR3, the DNA is TGTGCCAGCTCACAGAGAACAGGGGGCGAGTGGAGTGAGCAGTTCTTC.

V and J are TRBV2 and TRBJ1-3; D call uncertain. V was shortened by 1 base and J by 7 bases, with 8 bases between the two germline ends. This CDR3 spans 13 amino acids. Germline lookup yields CDR1 SNHLY and CDR2 FYNNEI. CDR3 protein: CASSEGSRNTIYF. The CDR3 region has the DNA TGTGCCAGCAGTGAAGGGTCAAGGAACACCATATATTTT.

The chain is built from TRBV19 and TRBJ2-2; 7 nucleotides match TRBD1. Germline-derived CDR1 and CDR2 are LNHDA and SQIVND (reference sequence). CDR3 size: 17 residues. The trim removed 4 bases at V and 2 bases at J, leaving 10 bases unmatched. The CDR3 DNA reads TGTGCCAGTAGTAGACGTGAGGGGGCGGTAAACACCGGGGAGCTGTTTTTT. Amino acids: CASSRREGAVNTGELFF.

The rearrangement joins TRBV18 to TRBJ2-1; a possible D gene is TRBD1 (6 bases). Germline-derived CDR1 and CDR2 are KGHSH and LQKENI. Between the trimmed V and J ends, which lost 1 base and 0 bases, there was a span of 13 bases. The CDR3 sequence is 17 residues long. The CDR3: CASSPLGTGSSYNEQFF. The CDR3 nucleotides read TGTGCCAGCTCACCACTAGGAACAGGGAGCTCCTACAATGAGCAGTTCTTC.

The chain carries TRBV30 and TRBJ1-1, with 8 bases identical to TRBD1. Looked up from germline, CDR1 is GTSNPN and CDR2 is SVGIG (reference sequence). J gave up 4 bases and V 0 bases, and 10 bases lay outside the gene matches. CDR3 size: 16 residues. The CDR3 DNA reads TGTGCCTGGAGTGTACCACAGGGGGGTGTCCGCACTGAAGCTTTCTTT. It yields the protein CAWSVPQGGVRTEAFF.

This clone was detected only once. The chain has TRBV7-8 and TRBJ2-1; 11 positions agree with TRBD2. CDR3 length: 14 amino acids. Trimming removed 8 bases from V and 4 bases from J; junction bases left unmatched: 4. From germline, CDR1 is SGHVS and CDR2 FQNEAQ. CDR3 DNA sequence: TGTGCCAGCGCTCTAGCGGGGGGATACAATGAGCAGTTCTTC. Residues: CASALAGGYNEQFF.

This rearrangement joins TRBV4-1 to TRBJ2-1, with TRBD2 matching over 10 bases. Unmatched junction bases numbered 5, after V lost 0 bases and J lost 0 bases. CDR1 is MGHRA, CDR2 YSYEKL, per germline. CDR3 length: 18 residues. The CDR3 loop reads CASSQERVAGGSYNEQFF. The CDR3 DNA sequence: TGCGCCAGCAGCCAAGAGAGGGTAGCGGGGGGCTCCTACAATGAGCAGTTCTTC.

The chain links TRBV2 to TRBJ1-1; unclear D gene. The V end was cut by 4 bases, the J end by 2 bases, with 11 bases between. Germline CDR1 is SNHLY and CDR2 is FYNNEI. CDR3 length equals 14 residues. As DNA, the CDR3 is TGTGCCAGCAGTGCGAGGGAAACTAACACTGAAGCTTTCTTT. Translating it yields CASSARETNTEAFF.

The chain joins TRBV20-1 to TRBJ2-5; D is uncertain. Trimming took off 8 bases at V and 5 bases at J, with 12 bases between the two ends. The CDR3 consists of 11 residues. Per the germline V gene, CDR1 is DFQATT and CDR2 is SNEGSKA (reference sequence). In DNA, the CDR3 is TGCAGTCCGTCATCCGGGGAGACCCAGTACTTC. It yields the protein CSPSSGETQYF.

The rearrangement links TRBV30 to TRBJ1-2, with 8 positions matching TRBD1. The CDR3 loop spans 14 amino acids. V lost 0 bases, J lost 10 bases, and 10 bases stayed unmatched. Germline V gives CDR1 GTSNPN, CDR2 SVGIG (reference sequence). The CDR3 protein is CAWSVGGTGDVYTF. CDR3 nucleotide sequence: TGTGCCTGGAGTGTAGGAGGGACAGGAGATGTCTACACCTTC.

The V gene is TRBV5-5, the J gene TRBJ1-5, with a weak D call TRBD1 (5 bases). V lost 0 bases and J lost 4, with 14 bases in between. The CDR3 is 16 residues long. Germline assignment: CDR1 SGHKS and CDR2 YYEKEE (reference sequence). CDR3 region: CASSLVPGLRNQPQHF. CDR3 in DNA: TGTGCCAGCAGCTTGGTTCCGGGGCTTCGTAATCAGCCCCAGCATTTT.

The chain is built from TRBV5-1 and TRBJ1-2; 7 positions match TRBD1. This CDR3 has 17 residues. Germline V gene lookup returns CDR1 SGHRS and CDR2 YFSETQ. Trimming removed 3 bases from V and 3 bases from J; junction bases left unmatched: 14. The CDR3 reads CASSYSSTGEEDYGYTF. The CDR3 DNA reads as TGCGCCAGCAGCTATTCCTCCACAGGGGAGGAGGACTATGGCTACACCTTC.

The V and J genes are TRBV11-2 and TRBJ1-4; TRBD1 matches at 7 bases. The CDR3 consists of 15 residues. Germline V CDR1 and CDR2: SGHAT, FQNNGV. After removal of 2 bases from V and 5 bases from J, the junction contained 5 bases not matched to a gene. CDR3 DNA: TGTGCCAGCAGCTTAAGGGGCAGGGGGAATGAAAAACTGTTTTTT. As protein: CASSLRGRGNEKLFF. The entire variable domain, with the rest obtained from reference TRBV11-2 and TRBJ1-4, is as follows: EAGVAQSPRYKIIEKRQSVAFWCNPISGHATLYWYQQILGQGPKLLIQFQNNGVVDDSQLPKDRFSAERLKGVDSTLKIQPAKLEDSAVYLCASSLRGRGNEKLFFGSGTQLSVL.

The gene calls are TRBV11-2 and TRBJ1-1; maybe TRBD1 (6 bases). This CDR3 is 15 amino acids long. Trimming cost V 5 bases and J 3 bases, with 16 bases left between them. From germline, CDR1 is SGHAT and CDR2 FQNNGV. CDR3 region: CASSPARGRHTEAFF. Written as DNA, the CDR3 is TGTGCCAGCAGCCCGGCTAGGGGGAGGCACACTGAAGCTTTCTTT.

This clone has just one count. The genes are TRBV4-1 and TRBJ1-5; maybe TRBD1 (5 bases). The V gene lost 3 bases and the J gene lost 6 bases, with 12 bases spanning the gap. The CDR3 is 14 residues long. Germline V CDR1 and CDR2: MGHRA, YSYEKL. The chain's CDR3 is CASSQPGTGQPQHF. Here the CDR3 DNA reads TGCGCCAGCAGCCAGCCAGGGACTGGTCAGCCCCAGCATTTT.

This clone turned up a few times. V is TRBV7-2 and J is TRBJ2-1, with D maybe TRBD2 (5 bases). V was cut by 2 bases and J by 8 bases, with 13 bases left in between. Germline loops: CDR1 SGHTA, CDR2 FQGNSA. The CDR3 consists of 14 residues. CDR3 sequence reads: CASSLLASNHEQFF. CDR3 DNA: TGTGCCAGCAGCTTACTGGCTAGCAACCATGAGCAGTTCTTC.

This chain uses TRBV5-4 with TRBJ2-7; D is ambiguous. The CDR3 has 12 amino acids. Germline CDR1 is SGHNT and CDR2 is YYREEE (reference sequence). The V end lost 3 bases, the J end lost 11 bases, and 15 bases lay between the germline ends. The CDR3 bases are TGTGCCAGCAGCTCACCGGACGGCTCTGAGTACTTC. It is translated as CASSSPDGSEYF.

This sequence joins TRBV7-8 and TRBJ2-1; 9 nucleotides align to TRBD2. The CDR3 spans 15 residues. Losses at the gene ends were 7 bases for V and 8 bases for J; bases not matched to a gene: 12. CDR1 SGHVS and CDR2 FQNEAQ come from the germline V gene. Here the CDR3 reads CASIPLAGRGDEQFF. The CDR3 nucleotides are TGTGCCAGCATCCCACTAGCGGGCCGGGGGGATGAGCAGTTCTTC.

This chain connects TRBV28 to TRBJ1-2; tentative D call: TRBD1 (6 bases). The CDR3 spans 15 residues. V lost 2 bases, J lost 7 bases, and 17 bases lay in between. Germline lookup yields CDR1 MDHEN and CDR2 SYDVKM. The chain's CDR3 is CASSLGQTGMGGYTF. The CDR3 bases are TGTGCCAGCAGTTTAGGACAGACTGGTATGGGTGGCTACACCTTC.

This clone was picked up one time. The J gene is TRBJ2-2, the V gene TRBV7-9; D might be TRBD1 (6 bases). The CDR3 runs 14 residues. Germline V gene lookup returns CDR1 SEHNR and CDR2 FQNEAQ (reference sequence). The V gene lost 4 bases and the J gene lost 1 base, with 7 bases spanning the gap. The CDR3 here is CASSWTENTGELFF. CDR3 DNA sequence: TGTGCCAGCAGCTGGACAGAGAACACCGGGGAGCTGTTTTTT.